This is a list of T cell receptor beta chains from one sample in a study of T cells in Graves' hyperthyroidism and ophthalmopathy. TCRdb fed the multiplex PCR reads into MiXCR, producing one record per CDR3 protein. Seen here are under 300,000 distinct CDR3 sequences, 12% to 15% observed once, and the top ten hold over 30%. Sequencing input: blood. Every receptor here comes from a woman aged 45-65 years with Graves' hyperthyroidism that later progressed to Graves' ophthalmopathy. The CDR3 runs from the conserved cysteine through the conserved F or W. Fields, in order: V gene, J gene, D gene, clone size, CDR3 protein, CDR3 DNA. The D gene is left open where the match is weak. Clone size appears in some rows only: once, few, many, or a class for an expanded clone.

v_gene: TRBV19; j_gene: TRBJ2-1; d_gene: .; abundance: few; CDR3aa: CASKAPIGEQFF; CDR3nt: TGTGCCAGTAAGGCCCCAATAGGTGAGCAGTTCTTC
v_gene: TRBV12-5; j_gene: TRBJ1-1; d_gene: .; abundance: many; CDR3aa: CASGQEGTEAFF; CDR3nt: TGTGCTAGTGGGCAAGAGGGCACTGAAGCTTTCTTT
v_gene: TRBV9; j_gene: TRBJ2-1; d_gene: TRBD1; abundance: many; CDR3aa: CASSVSLRDRGDEQFF; CDR3nt: TGTGCCAGCAGCGTAAGTCTCAGGGACAGAGGCGATGAGCAGTTCTTC
v_gene: TRBV10-3; j_gene: TRBJ2-5; d_gene: TRBD2; abundance: .; CDR3aa: CAISEPELASNQETQYF; CDR3nt: TGTGCCATCAGTGAGCCGGAACTAGCGTCCAATCAAGAGACCCAGTACTTC
v_gene: TRBV2; j_gene: TRBJ1-1; d_gene: TRBD1; abundance: many; CDR3aa: CALGQGRTRDTEAFF; CDR3nt: TGTGCCCTGGGACAGGGGAGGACGCGGGACACTGAAGCTTTCTTT
v_gene: TRBV20-1; j_gene: TRBJ2-3; d_gene: TRBD2; abundance: many; CDR3aa: CSARDLRREGLDTDTQYF; CDR3nt: TGCAGTGCTAGAGATCTTCGGCGGGAGGGCCTCGACACAGATACGCAGTATTTT
v_gene: TRBV20-1; j_gene: TRBJ2-7; d_gene: .; abundance: many; CDR3aa: CSADTVGSSYEQYF; CDR3nt: TGCAGTGCTGATACAGTGGGCAGCTCCTACGAGCAGTACTTC
v_gene: TRBV2; j_gene: TRBJ2-3; d_gene: TRBD2; abundance: many; CDR3aa: CASSEWLAGEGDTQYF; CDR3nt: TGTGCCAGCAGTGAATGGCTAGCGGGAGAGGGAGATACGCAGTATTTT
v_gene: TRBV7-9; j_gene: TRBJ1-2; d_gene: .; abundance: few; CDR3aa: CASSSLSGGADGYTF; CDR3nt: TGTGCCAGCAGCTCGTTATCGGGGGGCGCTGATGGCTACACCTTC
v_gene: TRBV12-3/TRBV12-4; j_gene: TRBJ1-5; d_gene: .; abundance: many; CDR3aa: CASSYQRNQPQHF; CDR3nt: TGTGCCAGCAGCTACCAACGCAATCAGCCCCAGCATTTT
v_gene: TRBV20-1; j_gene: TRBJ1-1; d_gene: TRBD1; abundance: many; CDR3aa: CSYLGQGPEAFF; CDR3nt: TGCAGTTACCTAGGACAGGGGCCTGAAGCTTTCTTT
v_gene: TRBV5-1; j_gene: TRBJ2-7; d_gene: .; abundance: many; CDR3aa: CASSFKAPSTHEQYF; CDR3nt: TGCGCCAGCAGCTTCAAGGCCCCTTCCACCCACGAGCAGTACTTC
v_gene: TRBV20-1; j_gene: TRBJ2-5; d_gene: TRBD2; abundance: many; CDR3aa: CSARTAGGQETQYF; CDR3nt: TGCAGTGCCCGAACAGCGGGAGGGCAAGAGACCCAGTACTTC
v_gene: TRBV28; j_gene: TRBJ1-5; d_gene: TRBD1; abundance: many; CDR3aa: CASSSWDSLSNQPQHF; CDR3nt: TGTGCCAGCAGTTCCTGGGACAGTCTAAGCAATCAGCCCCAGCATTTT
v_gene: TRBV29-1; j_gene: TRBJ1-2; d_gene: .; abundance: .; CDR3aa: CSGSMGGIDGYTF; CDR3nt: TGCAGTGGTAGTATGGGGGGAATAGATGGCTACACCTTC
v_gene: TRBV7-9; j_gene: TRBJ2-3; d_gene: .; abundance: few; CDR3aa: CASSSSQPGDTQYF; CDR3nt: TGTGCCAGCAGCTCCTCGCAACCGGGGGATACGCAGTATTTT
v_gene: TRBV7-9; j_gene: TRBJ1-1; d_gene: .; abundance: many; CDR3aa: CASSGLRGQTEAFF; CDR3nt: TGTGCCAGCAGCGGTCTACGGGGGCAGACTGAAGCTTTCTTT
v_gene: TRBV15; j_gene: TRBJ2-7; d_gene: TRBD1; abundance: many; CDR3aa: CATSRGTGSYEQYF; CDR3nt: TGTGCCACCAGCAGAGGGACAGGGTCCTACGAGCAGTACTTC
v_gene: TRBV4-1; j_gene: TRBJ1-5; d_gene: .; abundance: many; CDR3aa: CASSQEHSNQPQHF; CDR3nt: TGCGCCAGCAGCCAAGAGCATAGCAATCAGCCCCAGCATTTT
v_gene: TRBV7-6; j_gene: TRBJ2-1; d_gene: TRBD2; abundance: many; CDR3aa: CASSFDLAGGEQFF; CDR3nt: TGTGCCAGCAGCTTCGATCTAGCGGGAGGAGAGCAGTTCTTC
v_gene: TRBV5-1; j_gene: TRBJ2-6; d_gene: TRBD1; abundance: many; CDR3aa: CASSYRGTAAGANVLTF; CDR3nt: TGCGCCAGCAGCTACAGGGGTACGGCCGCTGGGGCCAACGTCCTGACTTTC
v_gene: TRBV28; j_gene: TRBJ2-7; d_gene: TRBD2; abundance: .; CDR3aa: CASSLRDMGLAGGLYEQYF; CDR3nt: TGTGCCAGCAGTTTACGGGACATGGGACTAGCGGGAGGGCTCTACGAGCAGTACTTC
v_gene: TRBV9; j_gene: TRBJ2-1; d_gene: .; abundance: .; CDR3aa: CASTRPRAGTFNNEQFF; CDR3nt: TGTGCCTCAACCCGCCCTAGGGCAGGCACGTTTAACAATGAGCAGTTCTTC